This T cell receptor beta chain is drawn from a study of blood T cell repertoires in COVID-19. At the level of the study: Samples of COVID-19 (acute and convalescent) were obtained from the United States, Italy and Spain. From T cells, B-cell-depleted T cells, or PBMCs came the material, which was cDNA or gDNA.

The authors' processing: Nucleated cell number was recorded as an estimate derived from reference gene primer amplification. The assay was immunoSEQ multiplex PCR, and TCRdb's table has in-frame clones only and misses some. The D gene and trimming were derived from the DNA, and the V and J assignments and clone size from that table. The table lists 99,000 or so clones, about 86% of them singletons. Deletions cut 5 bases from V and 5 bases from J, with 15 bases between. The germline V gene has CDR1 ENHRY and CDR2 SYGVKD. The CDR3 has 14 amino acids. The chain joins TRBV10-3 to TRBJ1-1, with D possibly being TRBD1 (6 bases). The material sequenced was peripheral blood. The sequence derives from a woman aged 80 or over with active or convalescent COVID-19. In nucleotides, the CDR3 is TGTGCCATCAGTCCGGACAGACGGGAAACTGAAGCTTTCTTT. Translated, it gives CAISPDRRETEAFF.